This T cell receptor beta chain was identified in a study of blood T cell repertoires in COVID-19. Study-wide background: Samples representing acute and convalescent COVID-19 were sourced from the United States, Italy and Spain. Sources were T cells, B-cell-depleted T cells, or PBMCs; the material itself was cDNA or gDNA.

The protocol was immunoSEQ multiplex PCR, while the TCRdb copy is restricted to in-frame clones and leaves out a portion. The table has more than 95,000 clones, approximately 85% seen once; the top ten hold 4% to 5.5%. Material: peripheral blood. The TCR originated in a man aged 60 to 69 with acute or convalescent COVID-19.

Here the CDR3 DNA reads TGTGCCAGCAGTTACGCGGGCGAGCAGTACTTC. This sequence encodes CASSYAGEQYF. The chain carries TRBV6-5 and TRBJ2-7, with a weak D call TRBD2 (5 bases). CDR1 and CDR2 (germline): MNHEY, SVGAGI. V dropped 2 bases and J dropped 6 bases, with 5 bases sitting between them. The CDR3 totals 11 residues.